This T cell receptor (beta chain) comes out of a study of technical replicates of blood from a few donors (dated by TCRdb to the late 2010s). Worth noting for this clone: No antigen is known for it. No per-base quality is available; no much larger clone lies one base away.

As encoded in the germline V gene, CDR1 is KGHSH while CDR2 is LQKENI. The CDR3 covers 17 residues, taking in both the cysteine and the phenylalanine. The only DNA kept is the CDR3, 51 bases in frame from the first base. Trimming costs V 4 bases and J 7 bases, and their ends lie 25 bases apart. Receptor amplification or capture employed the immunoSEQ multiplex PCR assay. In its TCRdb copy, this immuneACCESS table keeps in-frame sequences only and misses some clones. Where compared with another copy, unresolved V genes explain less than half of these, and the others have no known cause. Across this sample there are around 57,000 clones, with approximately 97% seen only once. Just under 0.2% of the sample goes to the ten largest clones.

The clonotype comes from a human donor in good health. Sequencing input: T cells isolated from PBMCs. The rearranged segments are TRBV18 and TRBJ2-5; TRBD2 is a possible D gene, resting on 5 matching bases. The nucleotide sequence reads TGTGCCAGCTCACTGATGGGCGGACCCGGGGAGACGGGGACCCAGTACTTC. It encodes CASSLMGGPGETGTQYF.